The T cell receptor beta chain under discussion was sequenced for a study of T cell repertoires in cytomegalovirus infection. TCRdb re-called the reads through MiXCR, storing one row per CDR3 protein. The sample gives about 150,000 distinct CDR3 sequences, less than 25% of which show up once; roughly 9.7% is in the top ten. CDR3 length: 15 amino acids. CDR1 is SGHTA, CDR2 FQGNSA, per germline. Trimming removed 4 bases from V and 4 bases from J, with 16 bases in between. This clonotype was counted at least ten times. This receptor was taken from a human donor in good health (CMV status not recorded). Some clones in this sample may be carry-over from other donors' samples. The chain uses TRBV7-2 and TRBJ1-1, with D possibly being TRBD1 (5 bases). The sample consisted of PBMCs. In DNA form, the CDR3 reads TGTGCCAGCAGCTCCGGTTGGAGGGGAGCCACTGAAGCTTTCTTT. As protein: CASSSGWRGATEAFF. Variable domain in full (rest from reference TRBV7-2 and TRBJ1-1): GAGVSQSPSNKVTEKGKDVELRCDPISGHTALYWYRQSLGQGLEFLIYFQGNSAPDKSGLPSDRFSAERTGGSVSTLTIQRTQQEDSAVYLCASSSGWRGATEAFFGQGTRLTVV.